This T cell receptor (beta chain) came from a study of blood T cell repertoires in COVID-19. Study overall: The study drew acute and convalescent COVID-19 samples from the United States, Italy and Spain.

Per the original data handling: Reference gene primer amplification gave nucleated cell count estimates. TCRdb's copy holds only in-frame clones and misses some; the assay was immunoSEQ multiplex PCR. V and J calls and clone size are given by that table; D and trimming were obtained from the DNA. The table includes some 340,000 clones, 85% detected once. CDR3 length: 19 amino acids. V was trimmed by 0 bases and J by 2 bases, leaving 22 bases between them. In germline, CDR1 is ENHRY, CDR2 SYGVKD. V gene TRBV10-3 combines with J gene TRBJ1-1; D gene ambiguous. The sequencing sample was made of peripheral blood. The sequence derives from a young woman with acute or convalescent COVID-19. The CDR3 loop reads CAISESRGAQKGLNTEAFF. The CDR3 nucleotides read TGTGCCATCAGTGAGTCCCGGGGAGCCCAAAAGGGCCTTAACACTGAAGCTTTCTTT.